Listed here are 14 T cell receptor beta chains from one sample, sequenced in a study of blood T cells in healthy people across ages. PCR was performed a second time for roughly 6 to 12 cycles using a sample-barcoded 5' primer and a J-beta primer mix. TCRdb redid the calling of the 5' RACE reads with MiXCR, one entry per CDR3 protein. The sample contains about 1,800,000 distinct CDR3 sequences, about 28% of which appear only once. The sample consisted of blood. All receptors derive from a woman aged 25-40 years in good health.

V is TRBV2 and J is TRBJ2-1; no clear D gene. CDR3 length equals 12 residues. Germline assignment: CDR1 SNHLY and CDR2 FYNNEI. Trimming left V 1 base short and J 12 bases short, with 10 bases between. For the CDR3, the DNA is TGTGCCAGCAGTGAAGAAAAGGGTTGGCAGTTCTTC. Translation: CASSEEKGWQFF.

In the case of this clonotype: A much larger clone lies a single base off, so this may be a read error. CDR3 loop: CAVGGTDREKLFF. In DNA form, the CDR3 reads TGTGCCGTCGGAGGGACAGACCGTGAAAAACTGTTTTTT. The V gene is TRBV10-3, the J gene TRBJ1-4, with 7 positions matching TRBD1. The V gene's germline CDR1 is ENHRY and CDR2 SYGVKD. With V trimmed by 11 bases and J by 7 bases, 10 bases remained unmatched. The CDR3 extends over 13 amino acids.

With regard to this clonotype: A read error is possible here, since a much larger clone lies one base away. J is TRBJ2-7 and V is TRBV12-3 or TRBV12-4; D is perhaps TRBD1 or TRBD2 (5 bases each). The CDR3 is 13 residues long. In DNA, the CDR3 is TGTGCCAGCAGTTTAGCGCTCAGGGACGAGCGGTACTTC. This encodes CASSLALRDERYF.

This clonotype was counted ten times or more. The genes are TRBV6-2 or TRBV6-3 and TRBJ2-7; 11 nucleotides align to TRBD2. The CDR3 sequence is 15 residues long. The V gene's germline CDR1 is MNHEY and CDR2 SVGEGT. Trimming took 6 bases from V and 5 from J; bases not matched to a gene: 9. CDR3 sequence: CASRASGRRLDEQYF. In DNA, the CDR3 is TGTGCCAGCAGGGCTAGCGGGAGGAGACTCGACGAGCAGTACTTC.

The chain recombines TRBV10-3 with TRBJ1-1; D is perhaps TRBD1 (6 bases). Germline V gives CDR1 ENHRY, CDR2 SYGVKD. CDR3 length: 14 amino acids. V was clipped by 4 bases and J by 1 base, with 10 bases between them. CDR3 coding DNA: TGTGCCATCAGTGCCGGGACACAGAACACTGAAGCTTTCTTT. Protein sequence: CAISAGTQNTEAFF.

This clonotype was seen many times. The chain has TRBV3-1 and TRBJ2-7; TRBD2 matches at 10 bases. The CDR3 sequence is 15 residues long. Germline assignment: CDR1 LGHDT and CDR2 YNNKEL (reference sequence). The J segment lost 2 bases and the V segment lost 4 bases, leaving 5 bases of the junction unmatched. The CDR3, as DNA: TGTGCCAGCAGCCCTGTAGCGGGGGGAGCCTACGAGCAGTACTTC. It yields the protein CASSPVAGGAYEQYF.

Comment on this clonotype: A read error may be the cause here, since a much bigger clone is one base away. V and J are TRBV12-3 or TRBV12-4 and TRBJ2-5; no reliable D call. The CDR3 sequence is 14 residues long. CDR3 protein: CASTSGFSQETQDF. The CDR3 coding sequence is TGTGCCAGCACCTCTGGTTTCAGCCAAGAGACCCAGGACTTC.

As concerns this clonotype: The junction does not match germline at one end; this may be a read error. The rearrangement links TRBV9 to TRBJ2-3; 8 bases line up with TRBD1. Looked up from germline, CDR1 is SGDLS and CDR2 is YYNGEE. The CDR3 loop spans 18 amino acids. CDR3 residues: CASSAAWVGQGEKDTQYF. CDR3 coding DNA: TGTGCCAGCAGCGCAGCTTGGGTAGGACAGGGCGAGAAAGATACACAGTATTTT.

With respect to this clonotype: A much bigger clone sits one base away, suggesting this may be a read error. The gene calls are TRBV29-1 and TRBJ1-1, with D uncertain. This CDR3 has 12 amino acids. Germline CDR1 reads SQVTM; CDR2 reads ANQGSEA. The V gene lost 7 bases and the J gene lost 3 bases, with 12 bases spanning the gap. For the CDR3, the DNA is TGCAGCGGAGGCCTCCCATACACTGAAGCTTTCTTT. Its translation is CSGGLPYTEAFF.

CDR3 residues: CASGFGGWNTEAFF. CDR3 coding DNA: TGTGCTAGTGGCTTTGGGGGTTGGAACACTGAAGCTTTCTTT. The gene calls are TRBV12-5 and TRBJ1-1, with D possibly TRBD1 on 5 matching bases. This CDR3 contains 14 residues. V was shortened by 6 bases and J by 1 base, with 12 bases between the two germline ends. CDR1 and CDR2 (germline): LGHNT, FRNRAP.

The chain employs TRBV28 and TRBJ2-7, with 8 bases matching TRBD1. The J call is uncertain, as TRBJ2-5 better fits the DNA end. Germline V gene lookup returns CDR1 MDHEN and CDR2 SYDVKM. The CDR3 contains 16 residues. This CDR3 is CASSFRVRTGQETQYF. CDR3 DNA: TGTGCCAGCAGTTTCCGCGTAAGGACAGGGCAAGAGACCCAGTACTTC.

This clonotype was seen at least ten times. The genes are TRBV20-1 and TRBJ2-5; TRBD1 or TRBD2 may be the D gene (5 bases each). Germline CDR1 DFQATT, CDR2 SNEGSKA (reference sequence). This CDR3 is built from 13 residues. V was clipped by 2 bases and J by 5 bases, with 12 bases between them. In DNA, the CDR3 is TGCAGTGCTAGATTTCCAGGGAGTGAGACCCAGTACTTC. It translates to CSARFPGSETQYF.

The table lists this clonotype with many counts. This chain connects TRBV28 to TRBJ2-5, with no clear D. In germline, CDR1 is MDHEN, CDR2 SYDVKM. The CDR3 covers 12 residues. CDR3 loop: CAILDAQETQYF. The CDR3 coding sequence is TGTGCTATCTTGGACGCACAAGAGACCCAGTACTTC. Variable domain in full (rest from reference TRBV28 and TRBJ2-5): DVKVTQSSRYLVKRTGEKVFLECVQDMDHENMFWYRQDPGLGLRLIYFSYDVKMKEKGDIPEGYSVSREKKERFSLILESASTNQTSMYLCAILDAQETQYFGPGTRLLVL.

There are many counts of this clonotype. This sequence joins TRBV15 and TRBJ2-7, with D perhaps TRBD1 (5 bases). Per germline, CDR1 LNHNV and CDR2 YYDKDF (reference sequence). The germline V and J ends were trimmed by 0 bases and 4 bases, with 10 bases remaining between them. The CDR3 totals 14 residues. CDR3 region: CATSRDPGKYEQYF. The DNA of the CDR3 is TGTGCCACCAGCAGAGATCCAGGGAAGTACGAGCAGTACTTC.